What follows is one TCR beta chain and its context. Its antigen remains unknown. The assay was immunoSEQ multiplex PCR, and TCRdb's table has in-frame clones only and misses some. This sample has around 140,000 clones, with 86% found just once. This sample was taken from a study of Ad26.COV2.S vaccination and SARS-CoV-2 variants. Overall study findings and caveats: With respect to non-spike TCR breadth, vaccine and placebo recipients were similar. People who got the vaccine had more spike-specific TCR breadth than people who got placebo.

V lost 4 bases, J lost 7 bases, and 16 bases lay in between. The CDR3 has 15 residues. The V gene's germline CDR1 is MNHNY and CDR2 SVGAGI (reference sequence). The clonotype comes from a human donor who had recovered from COVID-19. The source material was peripheral blood, sampled after recovery from COVID-19. This chain links TRBV6-6 with TRBJ2-2; TRBD1 might be the D (7 bases). CDR3 protein: CASSWPNQGGGELFF. The CDR3 DNA reads TGTGCCAGCAGTTGGCCGAATCAGGGGGGCGGGGAGCTGTTTTTT.